Following are 15 T cell receptor beta chains from one sample sequenced in a study of shared clonotypes between healthy human individuals. The table came from immunoSEQ multiplex PCR; TCRdb's copy has only in-frame clones and leaves some out. The table records 1,500,000 or so clones, over 95% of them present only once. What was sequenced was naive CD4+ T cells sorted from blood. Subset noted: CD45RA+ positively selected. The receptors were gathered from a man aged 25-40 years in good health.

The gene calls are TRBV9 and TRBJ1-1, with D uncertain. V was clipped by 0 bases and J by 1 base, with 13 bases between them. Germline V lookup: CDR1 SGDLS, CDR2 YYNGEE. CDR3 size: 16 residues. The CDR3: CASSVGIGETNTEAFF. The CDR3 nucleotides are TGTGCCAGCAGCGTAGGGATCGGAGAGACGAACACTGAAGCTTTCTTT.

This sequence joins TRBV5-1 and TRBJ2-2; tentative D call: TRBD1 (5 bases). CDR3 size: 20 residues. V was clipped by 0 bases and J by 1 base, with 22 bases between them. The germline V gene encodes CDR1 SGHRS and CDR2 YFSETQ. Here the CDR3 DNA reads TGCGCCAGCAGCTTGGGGTATAGAGGACCCAGGGAAGGGAACACCGGGGAGCTGTTTTTT. Its protein is CASSLGYRGPREGNTGELFF.

CDR3 DNA sequence: TGTGCCAGCAGGGGAGGGAGCAACACTGAAGCTTTCTTT. Its translation: CASRGGSNTEAFF. This rearrangement joins TRBV25-1 to TRBJ1-1; D remains unclear. This CDR3 has 13 amino acids. Germline assignment: CDR1 MGHDK and CDR2 SYGVNS. The ends were cut back, 6 bases at V and 2 bases at J, with 10 bases in the middle.

The chain has TRBV5-1 and TRBJ2-3; no clear D gene. This CDR3 has 20 residues. The germline V and J ends were trimmed by 2 bases and 0 bases, with 25 bases remaining between them. Germline V CDR1 and CDR2: SGHRS, YFSETQ. The CDR3 DNA is TGCGCCAGCAGCTTAGAGCCACTGAACCTGCCTATTCCTAGCACAGATACGCAGTATTTT. This codes for CASSLEPLNLPIPSTDTQYF.

CDR3: CASSSLVAGVVNEQFF. The CDR3, as DNA: TGTGCCAGCAGCTCCCTTGTGGCGGGAGTGGTCAATGAGCAGTTCTTC. The V call is TRBV5-6, the J call TRBJ2-1; TRBD2 aligns across 7 bases. Looked up from germline, CDR1 is SGHDT and CDR2 is YYEEEE. The junction had 12 bases not matched to a gene; V was cut back by 3 bases and J by 6 bases. The CDR3 is made up of 16 amino acids.

This chain uses TRBV7-9 with TRBJ2-1; 13 nucleotides agree with TRBD2. The CDR3 sequence is 17 residues long. Germline loops: CDR1 SEHNR, CDR2 FQNEAQ (reference sequence). The J segment lost 6 bases and the V segment lost 1 base, leaving 6 bases of the junction unmatched. The CDR3 nucleotides read TGTGCCAGCAGCTTAGGTCCAGGACTAGCGGGAGTCAATGAGCAGTTCTTC. Its protein product is CASSLGPGLAGVNEQFF.

The chain uses TRBV7-4 and TRBJ1-5, with 8 nucleotides matching TRBD1. The V gene's germline CDR1 is SGHVT and CDR2 SQSDAQ. Trimming cost V 2 bases and J 6 bases; bases outside gene matches: 6. This CDR3 region has 15 residues. The CDR3 DNA is TGTGCCAGCAGCTTATCGGGCAGGGGGCCTCAGCCCCAGCATTTT. Its protein product is CASSLSGRGPQPQHF.

This clone was detected only once. DNA for the CDR3: TGCGCCAGCAGCCAATGCCGGGATGAGCAGTACTTC. Translating it yields CASSQCRDEQYF. This chain joins TRBV4-3 and TRBJ2-7, with a tentative D call TRBD2 (5 bases). Germline V gene sequence: CDR1 LGHNA, CDR2 YSLEER. The germline V and J ends were trimmed by 2 bases and 7 bases, with 9 bases remaining between them. The CDR3 totals 12 residues.

This clone was observed a handful of times. The genes are TRBV10-2 and TRBJ1-2, with D maybe TRBD1 (5 bases). Per the germline V gene, CDR1 is WSHSY and CDR2 is SAAADI. V gave up 7 bases and J gave up 5 bases, with 11 bases separating them. The CDR3 is 12 amino acids. DNA for the CDR3: TGCGCCAGCACCGAAGACAGATATGGCTACACCTTC. This sequence encodes CASTEDRYGYTF.

This clone occurred once. The chain links TRBV14 to TRBJ2-5, with D uncertain. The V and J ends lost 5 bases and 5 bases respectively, with 9 bases between them. From germline, CDR1 is SGHDN and CDR2 FVKESK. This CDR3 has 12 amino acids. CDR3 residues: CASSATRETQYF. Written as DNA, the CDR3 is TGTGCCAGCAGCGCGACGCGGGAGACCCAGTACTTC.

The chain couples TRBV19 to TRBJ2-7, with TRBD1 matching 9 bases. V was pared by 6 bases and J by 4 bases, with 7 bases of the junction left unmatched. Germline V gene lookup returns CDR1 LNHDA and CDR2 SQIVND (reference sequence). The CDR3 covers 14 residues. CDR3 in amino acids: CASRGQGSRYEQYF. CDR3 bases: TGTGCCAGTAGGGGACAGGGTTCAAGGTACGAGCAGTACTTC. Combining the CDR3 with reference TRBV19 and TRBJ2-7 gives the whole variable domain DGGITQSPKYLFRKEGQNVTLSCEQNLNHDAMYWYRQDPGQGLRLIYYSQIVNDFQKGDIAEGYSVSREKKESFPLTVTSAQKNPTAFYLCASRGQGSRYEQYFGPGTRLTVT.

V usage is TRBV6-1 and J usage is TRBJ1-5; D remains ambiguous. The V end was cut by 3 bases, the J end by 15 bases, with 12 bases between. The CDR3 is 11 residues long. Germline CDR1 and CDR2: MNHNS and SASEGT. CDR3 loop: CASSDQARGHF. DNA of the CDR3: TGTGCCAGCAGTGACCAAGCACGGGGGCATTTT.

The chain carries TRBV28 and TRBJ2-7; possible D gene TRBD2, 5 bases. Germline assignment: CDR1 MDHEN and CDR2 SYDVKM. V was cut by 7 bases and J by 2 bases, with 9 bases left in between. The CDR3 length is 12 residues. The CDR3 nucleotides are TGTGCCAGCAAAGCCGGGACCTACGAGCAGTACTTC. Its translation is CASKAGTYEQYF. Full variable domain (rest looked up from reference TRBV28 and TRBJ2-7): DVKVTQSSRYLVKRTGEKVFLECVQDMDHENMFWYRQDPGLGLRLIYFSYDVKMKEKGDIPEGYSVSREKKERFSLILESASTNQTSMYLCASKAGTYEQYFGPGTRLTVT.

The chain is built from TRBV6-1 and TRBJ2-2; D is unresolved. CDR3 length: 14 residues. V was clipped by 8 bases and J by 3 bases, with 13 bases between them. The V gene's germline CDR1 is MNHNS and CDR2 SASEGT. This CDR3 reads CASEQNLDTGELFF. The DNA of the CDR3 is TGTGCCAGCGAACAGAATTTAGACACCGGGGAGCTGTTTTTT.

The chain joins TRBV7-6 to TRBJ2-7, with D perhaps matching TRBD2 (6 bases). The CDR3 consists of 15 residues. The V and J ends lost 0 bases and 5 bases respectively, with 14 bases between them. Looked up from germline, CDR1 is SGHVS and CDR2 is FNYEAQ. CDR3 DNA: TGTGCCAGCAGCTTAGCCCCCGGGACTGAGGACGAGCAGTACTTC. As protein: CASSLAPGTEDEQYF. Combining the CDR3 with reference TRBV7-6 and TRBJ2-7 gives the whole variable domain GAGVSQSPRYKVTKRGQDVALRCDPISGHVSLYWYRQALGQGPEFLTYFNYEAQQDKSGLPNDRFSAERPEGSISTLTIQRTEQRDSAMYRCASSLAPGTEDEQYFGPGTRLTVT.